This note documents a single T cell receptor (beta chain) sequence. These data originate in a study of control samples from healthy donors and cancer patients. Repertoires were generated with immunoSEQ multiplex PCR, while TCRdb's copy carries only in-frame clones and drops some. The table records over 100,000 clones, 92% of them present only once. CDR3 size: 14 residues. The germline CDR1 and CDR2 sequences are SNHLY and FYNNEI. With V trimmed by 6 bases and J by 5 bases, 9 bases remained unmatched. The chain links TRBV2 to TRBJ2-5; 7 bases map to TRBD2. The sequence was obtained from a woman aged 45-65 years in good health. Source material: blood. The chain's CDR3 is CASRDGLGGETQYF. The CDR3 DNA follows: TGTGCCAGCAGGGACGGACTAGGCGGGGAGACCCAGTACTTC.